These T cell receptor beta chains were read from a single sample in a study of T-cell memory formation after mild COVID-19. MiXCR, run by TCRdb on the 5' RACE reads, gives a single entry per CDR3 protein. The data contain about 540,000 distinct CDR3 sequences, around 20% of them seen just once; the ten biggest clones take up roughly an eighth. Sample: PBMCs or a T cell subset sorted from them (not recorded which). Receptor source: an adult woman who had mild COVID-19 (a few samples of this study predate the infection). Cell type and time point are not known. CDR3s include the opening cysteine and the closing phenylalanine or tryptophan. A D gene is named only where the DNA matches it firmly. Rows give clone size only sometimes, using once, few, many, or a class for an expanded clone.

J: TRBJ1-2
V: TRBV24-1
D: NA
size: few
CDR3: CATSEVDTGRGGYTF
DNA: TGTGCCACCAGTGAAGTAGATACTGGCAGGGGAGGCTACACCTTC

J: TRBJ1-5
V: TRBV12-3/TRBV12-4
D: NA
size: few
CDR3: CASSLAPTINQPQHF
DNA: TGTGCCAGCAGTTTGGCCCCTACTATCAATCAGCCCCAGCATTTT

J: TRBJ2-7
V: TRBV15
D: NA
size: NA
CDR3: CATSRDLGLEREQYF
DNA: TGTGCCACCAGCAGAGATTTGGGTCTTGAACGCGAGCAGTACTTC

J: TRBJ1-2
V: TRBV12-3/TRBV12-4
D: NA
size: NA
CDR3: CASSFGRRDNGGYTF
DNA: TGTGCCAGCAGTTTCGGGCGCCGGGACAATGGTGGCTACACCTTC

J: TRBJ2-1
V: TRBV29-1
D: NA
size: NA
CDR3: CSVEDGTGGDNEQFF
DNA: TGCAGCGTTGAAGATGGAACTGGCGGGGACAATGAGCAGTTCTTC

J: TRBJ1-6
V: TRBV25-1
D: NA
size: few
CDR3: CASMAAGRTYNSPLHF
DNA: TGTGCCAGCATGGCTGCAGGTAGAACCTATAATTCACCCCTCCACTTT

J: TRBJ2-6
V: TRBV10-3
D: TRBD1
size: few
CDR3: CAISKQGASAGANVLTF
DNA: TGTGCCATCAGTAAACAGGGGGCGTCTGCTGGGGCCAACGTCCTGACTTTC

J: TRBJ1-6
V: TRBV5-1
D: NA
size: few
CDR3: CASSLGGSPLHF
DNA: TGCGCCAGCAGCTTGGGCGGATCACCCCTCCACTTT

J: TRBJ2-1
V: TRBV27
D: NA
size: NA
CDR3: CASSPTINEQFF
DNA: TGTGCCAGCAGTCCCACTATCAATGAGCAGTTCTTC

J: TRBJ2-3
V: TRBV4-3
D: NA
size: NA
CDR3: CASMGAQYF
DNA: TGCGCCAGCATGGGCGCGCAGTATTTT

J: TRBJ1-2
V: TRBV6-2/TRBV6-3
D: NA
size: few
CDR3: CASRQGGSYGYTF
DNA: TGTGCCAGCAGACAAGGCGGGAGCTATGGCTACACCTTC

J: TRBJ2-1
V: TRBV20-1
D: NA
size: NA
CDR3: CSARETQGTNEQFF
DNA: TGCAGTGCTAGAGAGACCCAGGGGACGAATGAGCAGTTCTTC